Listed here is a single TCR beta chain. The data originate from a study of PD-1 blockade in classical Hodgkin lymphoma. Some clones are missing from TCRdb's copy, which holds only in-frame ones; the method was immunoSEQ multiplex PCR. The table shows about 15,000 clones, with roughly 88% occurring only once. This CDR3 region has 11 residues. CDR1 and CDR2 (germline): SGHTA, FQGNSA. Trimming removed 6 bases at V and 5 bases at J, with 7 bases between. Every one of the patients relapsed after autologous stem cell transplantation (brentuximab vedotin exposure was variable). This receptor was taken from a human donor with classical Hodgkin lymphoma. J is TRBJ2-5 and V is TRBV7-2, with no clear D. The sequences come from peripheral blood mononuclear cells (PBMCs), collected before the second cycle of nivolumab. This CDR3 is CASSRWETQYF. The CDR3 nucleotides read TGTGCCAGCAGTCGGTGGGAGACCCAGTACTTC.